These T cell receptor beta chains were read from a single sample in a study of shared clonotypes between healthy human individuals. TCRdb's copy holds only in-frame clones and misses some; the assay was immunoSEQ multiplex PCR. The table records roughly 2.2 million clones, 92% of them present only once. Sequenced sample: naive CD4+ T cells from PBMCs. All receptors come from a man aged 18 to 30 in good health. Some clones in this sample may be carry-over from other donors' samples. Both conserved end residues are part of each CDR3. Fields, in order: J gene, V gene, clone size, D gene, CDR3 DNA, CDR3 protein. The D gene is left open where the match is weak. Size values are once, few and many counts, or a class for expanded clones, and some rows have none.

J gene: TRBJ2-7
V gene: TRBV7-2
clone size: NA
D gene: NA
CDR3 DNA: TGTGCCAGCAGCTTAGCGGTGGGGTGGCGCATCGAGCAGTACTTC
CDR3 protein: CASSLAVGWRIEQYF

J gene: TRBJ2-5
V gene: TRBV11-2
clone size: once
D gene: NA
CDR3 DNA: TGTGCCAGCAGCTTCCGGTCATTCCAAGAGACCCAGTACTTC
CDR3 protein: CASSFRSFQETQYF

J gene: TRBJ1-2
V gene: TRBV6-1
clone size: NA
D gene: NA
CDR3 DNA: TGTGCCAGCAGCCCCCTCACAGCGCGGGAATATGGCTACACCTTC
CDR3 protein: CASSPLTAREYGYTF

J gene: TRBJ2-2
V gene: TRBV7-8
clone size: NA
D gene: NA
CDR3 DNA: TGTGCCAGCCGCGAAACGACAGCGGGTGGCACCGGGGAGCTGTTTTTT
CDR3 protein: CASRETTAGGTGELFF

J gene: TRBJ1-1
V gene: TRBV13
clone size: few
D gene: NA
CDR3 DNA: TGTGCCAGCAGCTTTATCGGGATGAACACTGAAGCTTTCTTT
CDR3 protein: CASSFIGMNTEAFF

J gene: TRBJ2-6
V gene: TRBV5-1
clone size: NA
D gene: NA
CDR3 DNA: TGCGCCAGCAGCTTCGTTGAGACGGGGGTCTCTGGGGCCAACGTCCTGACTTTC
CDR3 protein: CASSFVETGVSGANVLTF

J gene: TRBJ2-7
V gene: TRBV6-1
clone size: NA
D gene: NA
CDR3 DNA: TGTGCCAGCAGTGAAACGACAGGGAGGGCCTACGAGCAGTACTTC
CDR3 protein: CASSETTGRAYEQYF

J gene: TRBJ2-7
V gene: TRBV18
clone size: NA
D gene: NA
CDR3 DNA: TGTGCCAGCTCACCAACGGGACTCAACTACGAGCAGTACTTC
CDR3 protein: CASSPTGLNYEQYF

J gene: TRBJ2-7
V gene: TRBV6-1
clone size: NA
D gene: NA
CDR3 DNA: TGTGCCAGCAGTGAGGCGCGCCGACAACAGCAGTACTTC
CDR3 protein: CASSEARRQQQYF

J gene: TRBJ2-5
V gene: TRBV16
clone size: once
D gene: NA
CDR3 DNA: TGTGCCAGCAGCCAAAGTTCAGGGCACCAAGAGACCCAGTACTTC
CDR3 protein: CASSQSSGHQETQYF

J gene: TRBJ2-5
V gene: TRBV7-9
clone size: NA
D gene: TRBD2
CDR3 DNA: TGTGCCAGCAGCCTCGGACTAGCGGGACAAGAGACCCAGTACTTC
CDR3 protein: CASSLGLAGQETQYF

J gene: TRBJ2-2
V gene: TRBV5-4
clone size: NA
D gene: NA
CDR3 DNA: TGTGCCAGCAGCGACGGCAGAGGGAGGAACACCGGGGAGCTGTTTTTT
CDR3 protein: CASSDGRGRNTGELFF

J gene: TRBJ2-7
V gene: TRBV5-1
clone size: NA
D gene: TRBD1
CDR3 DNA: TGCGCCAGCAGCTCCCGGGACAGGGCCTACGAGCAGTACTTC
CDR3 protein: CASSSRDRAYEQYF

J gene: TRBJ2-7
V gene: TRBV6-1
clone size: NA
D gene: TRBD2
CDR3 DNA: TGTGCCAGCAGCCTAGCGGGAGGACCCTACGAGCAGTACTTC
CDR3 protein: CASSLAGGPYEQYF

J gene: TRBJ2-6
V gene: TRBV6-6
clone size: NA
D gene: NA
CDR3 DNA: TGTGCCCACTCATCGAGCTTTGGGGCCAACGTCCTGACTTTC
CDR3 protein: CAHSSSFGANVLTF

J gene: TRBJ2-7
V gene: TRBV28
clone size: NA
D gene: NA
CDR3 DNA: TGTGCCAGCAGTTTACGTGGGACCGGCCACGAGCAGTACTTC
CDR3 protein: CASSLRGTGHEQYF

J gene: TRBJ1-2
V gene: TRBV19
clone size: NA
D gene: NA
CDR3 DNA: TGTGCCAGTAGTACGGCCCTACTTTCGGAAAAGTACACCTTC
CDR3 protein: CASSTALLSEKYTF

J gene: TRBJ1-1
V gene: TRBV5-4
clone size: NA
D gene: NA
CDR3 DNA: TGTGCCAGCAGGTCCGTGGGCACTGAAGCTTTCTTT
CDR3 protein: CASRSVGTEAFF

J gene: TRBJ2-7
V gene: TRBV28
clone size: NA
D gene: TRBD2
CDR3 DNA: TGTGCCAGCAGCTCCCCAGGGACTAGCGGCCCGACGGGAGAGCAGTACTTC
CDR3 protein: CASSSPGTSGPTGEQYF

J gene: TRBJ2-7
V gene: TRBV29-1
clone size: NA
D gene: NA
CDR3 DNA: TGCAGCGTTTGTTTAGAATTCCACGAGCAGTACTTC
CDR3 protein: CSVCLEFHEQYF

J gene: TRBJ2-1
V gene: TRBV7-2
clone size: NA
D gene: NA
CDR3 DNA: TGTGCCAGCAGCACCCCTACCCGCTCCTACAATGAGCAGTTCTTC
CDR3 protein: CASSTPTRSYNEQFF

J gene: TRBJ1-1
V gene: TRBV5-4
clone size: NA
D gene: TRBD1
CDR3 DNA: TGTGCCAGCAGCTCCCCGAGAGGGGGCAACACTGAAGCTTTCTTT
CDR3 protein: CASSSPRGGNTEAFF

J gene: TRBJ2-7
V gene: TRBV11-2
clone size: NA
D gene: TRBD1
CDR3 DNA: TGTGCCAGCAGCACGGACAGGTCAGCCTACGAGCAGTACTTC
CDR3 protein: CASSTDRSAYEQYF

J gene: TRBJ2-3
V gene: TRBV5-1
clone size: NA
D gene: TRBD1
CDR3 DNA: TGCGCCAGCAGCTCTATCAGGGGGCAGGCAGATACGCAGTATTTT
CDR3 protein: CASSSIRGQADTQYF

J gene: TRBJ2-3
V gene: TRBV18
clone size: NA
D gene: TRBD2
CDR3 DNA: TGTGCCAGCTCACCATCCGGGACTAGCGGGAGGGTAGATACGCAGTATTTT
CDR3 protein: CASSPSGTSGRVDTQYF

J gene: TRBJ2-1
V gene: TRBV11-2
clone size: NA
D gene: TRBD2
CDR3 DNA: TGTGCCAGCAGCTCCCTAGCGGGAGGGCCGGACAATGAGCAGTTCTTC
CDR3 protein: CASSSLAGGPDNEQFF

J gene: TRBJ2-5
V gene: TRBV6-4
clone size: NA
D gene: TRBD2
CDR3 DNA: TGTGCCAGCAGTGACTCGGGGGGGGGAGAGACCCAGTACTTC
CDR3 protein: CASSDSGGGETQYF

J gene: TRBJ2-5
V gene: TRBV28
clone size: NA
D gene: NA
CDR3 DNA: TGTGCCAGCAGTTCCCGAGGTGAGGGATCGGAGACCCAGTACTTC
CDR3 protein: CASSSRGEGSETQYF

J gene: TRBJ2-7
V gene: TRBV4-3
clone size: NA
D gene: TRBD2
CDR3 DNA: TGCGCCAGCAGCCAAGACGGACTAGCGGGAGGCTACGAGCAGTACTTC
CDR3 protein: CASSQDGLAGGYEQYF

J gene: TRBJ2-1
V gene: TRBV11-2
clone size: NA
D gene: TRBD2
CDR3 DNA: TGTGCCAGCAGCTTTTTAGCGGGAGAAGGCTACAATGAGCAGTTCTTC
CDR3 protein: CASSFLAGEGYNEQFF

J gene: TRBJ1-4
V gene: TRBV5-1
clone size: few
D gene: NA
CDR3 DNA: TGCGCCAGCAGCTTGGTGGCGGGTAATGAAAAACTGTTTTTT
CDR3 protein: CASSLVAGNEKLFF

J gene: TRBJ2-1
V gene: TRBV10-3
clone size: NA
D gene: TRBD1
CDR3 DNA: TGTGCCATCAGTGAAGACAGGGTCGTTCATGAGCAGTTCTTC
CDR3 protein: CAISEDRVVHEQFF

J gene: TRBJ2-7
V gene: TRBV4-3
clone size: NA
D gene: TRBD2
CDR3 DNA: TGCGCCAGCAGCCGCCTTCTAGCGGGAGGTGTCTACGAGCAGTACTTC
CDR3 protein: CASSRLLAGGVYEQYF

J gene: TRBJ2-2
V gene: TRBV6-4
clone size: NA
D gene: NA
CDR3 DNA: TGTGCCAGCAGCAAGGACCCCACCGGGGAGCTGTTTTTT
CDR3 protein: CASSKDPTGELFF